This is a list of T cell receptor beta chains from one sample in a study of blood T cells in healthy people across ages. MiXCR, applied by TCRdb to the 5' RACE reads, yields one record per CDR3 protein. The repertoire holds roughly 1.6 million distinct CDR3 sequences, with roughly 30% as singletons. Sequencing input: blood. These receptors all come from a woman aged 30 to 39 in good health. CDR3s include the opening cysteine and the closing phenylalanine or tryptophan. The D gene is left open where the match is weak. Size tells how often a clone was seen (once, few, many) or the class of an expanded clone, and some rows leave it out.

>TRBD2|many|TRBJ2-5|TRBV12-3/TRBV12-4
CASMGGETQYF
TGTGCCAGCATGGGGGGGGAGACCCAGTACTTC
>TRBD2|-|TRBJ2-3|TRBV7-2
CASSLGHGGGADTQYF
TGTGCCAGCAGTCTTGGCCACGGGGGGGGCGCAGATACGCAGTATTTT
>TRBD2|many|TRBJ2-5|TRBV5-1
CASSSGGSGETQYF
TGTGCCAGCAGCTCGGGGGGTTCTGGGGAGACCCAGTACTTC
>-|-|TRBJ1-6|TRBV4-1
CASSQGIYSPLHF
TGCGCCAGCAGCCAAGGGATTTATTCACCCCTCCACTTT
>TRBD1|-|TRBJ1-1|TRBV6-5
CASSYRSGTGFGNTEAFF
TGTGCCAGCAGTTACCGTTCCGGGACAGGGTTTGGGAACACTGAAGCTTTCTTT
>TRBD2|few|TRBJ2-1|TRBV12-3/TRBV12-4
CACSLGLAGYYNEQFF
TGTGCCTGCAGTCTGGGACTAGCGGGGTATTACAATGAGCAGTTCTTC
>-|few|TRBJ1-1|TRBV4-1
CASSQVVGRGLNTEAFF
TGCGCCAGCAGCCAAGTCGTCGGCAGGGGACTGAACACTGAAGCTTTCTTT
>-|few|TRBJ1-1|TRBV4-2
CASSPQSDLMSTEAFF
TGTGCCAGCAGCCCCCAATCGGACTTGATGAGCACTGAAGCTTTCTTT
>TRBD2|-|TRBJ2-5|TRBV5-1
CASSYSGGPHETQYF
TGCGCCAGCAGCTATAGCGGGGGTCCCCATGAGACCCAGTACTTC
>-|-|TRBJ1-2|TRBV10-3
CAISKDTYGYTF
TGTGCCATCAGTAAAGACACCTATGGCTACACCTTC
>TRBD1|-|TRBJ2-3|TRBV25-1
CASSDRGYADTQYF
TGTGCCAGCAGCGACAGGGGGTACGCAGATACGCAGTATTTT
>-|-|TRBJ1-1|TRBV4-1
CANSPISLAGSPEAFF
TGCGCCAACAGCCCCATAAGTTTGGCAGGGAGTCCTGAAGCTTTCTTT
>-|-|TRBJ1-2|TRBV7-8
CASSSPVGYSATTYDYTF
TGTGCCAGCAGCTCCCCGGTGGGGTATTCTGCCACGACCTATGACTACACCTTC
>-|few|TRBJ2-1|TRBV6-6
CASISGGAFYNEQFF
TGTGCCAGCATTAGTGGGGGGGCCTTTTACAATGAGCAGTTCTTC
>-|-|TRBJ2-1|TRBV24-1
CATSEQDREQFF
TGTGCCACCAGTGAGCAAGATCGGGAGCAGTTCTTC
>-|-|TRBJ2-5|TRBV30
CAWRAALGEETQYF
TGTGCCTGGAGGGCCGCATTGGGGGAGGAGACCCAGTACTTC
>-|few|TRBJ1-1|TRBV4-1
CASSQEINTEAFF
TGCGCCAGCAGCCAAGAAATTAACACTGAAGCTTTCTTT
>-|-|TRBJ2-7|TRBV4-2
CASSQPLTGERVRAYEQYF
TGTGCCAGCAGCCAACCTTTAACGGGAGAGCGTGTTAGGGCCTACGAGCAGTACTTC
>TRBD2|few|TRBJ2-5|TRBV20-1
CSDTGLAGGETQYF
TGCAGTGATACGGGACTAGCGGGGGGAGAGACCCAGTACTTC
>-|-|TRBJ2-7|TRBV27
CASSLTFSYEQYF
TGTGCCAGCAGTTTAACCTTCTCCTACGAGCAGTACTTC
>-|few|TRBJ1-4|TRBV7-9
CASRSGRQPNEKLFF
TGTGCCAGCAGGTCCGGACGTCAGCCTAATGAAAAACTGTTTTTT
>-|few|TRBJ1-5|TRBV20-1
CSASLQGMDQPQHF
TGCAGTGCTAGCCTACAGGGCATGGATCAGCCCCAGCATTTT
>-|few|TRBJ2-1|TRBV4-1
CASSQSRGGRSYNEQFF
TGCGCCAGCAGCCAATCCAGAGGGGGACGGAGCTACAATGAGCAGTTCTTC
>-|-|TRBJ2-7|TRBV12-3/TRBV12-4
CASSLERIEDSYEQYF
TGTGCCAGCAGTTTAGAACGAATTGAGGACAGCTACGAGCAGTACTTC
>-|-|TRBJ1-2|TRBV4-2
CASSQDRTEFSGYTF
TGTGCCAGCAGCCAAGATCGAACAGAATTCTCTGGCTACACCTTC
>-|few|TRBJ2-3|TRBV15
CATSRTSTDTQYF
TGTGCCACCAGCAGGACAAGCACAGATACGCAGTATTTT
>-|few|TRBJ2-7|TRBV2
CASSVKEGAGEQYF
TGTGCCAGCAGTGTCAAGGAGGGGGCGGGCGAGCAGTACTTC
>-|-|TRBJ1-5|TRBV20-1
CSARDFINQPQHF
TGCAGTGCTAGAGATTTCATCAATCAGCCCCAGCATTTT
>-|many|TRBJ2-7|TRBV4-1
CASSQATGEQYF
TGCGCCAGCAGCCAAGCCACAGGGGAGCAGTACTTC
>-|-|TRBJ2-6|TRBV18
CASSPQAVSSSGANVLTF
TGTGCCAGCTCACCACAGGCCGTCAGCTCCTCTGGGGCCAACGTCCTGACTTTC
>TRBD2|once|TRBJ2-1|TRBV20-1
CSAVAGPTNEQFF
TGCAGTGCAGTAGCGGGGCCAACCAATGAGCAGTTCTTC
>-|once|TRBJ2-1|TRBV9
CASSVVADSSYNEQFF
TGTGCCAGCAGCGTAGTTGCAGACAGCTCCTACAATGAGCAGTTCTTC
>TRBD2|few|TRBJ2-1|TRBV5-1
CASSWPTSAAYNEQFF
TGCGCCAGCAGCTGGCCTACTAGCGCTGCCTACAATGAGCAGTTCTTC
>-|few|TRBJ2-5|TRBV29-1
CSGRDSSTLEQYF
TGCAGCGGGCGGGACAGTTCTACGTTAGAGCAGTACTTC
>-|-|TRBJ2-7|TRBV6-5
CARTVGESSYEQYF
TGTGCCAGAACCGTGGGGGAGAGCTCCTACGAGCAGTACTTC
>-|-|TRBJ2-1|TRBV27
CASSYQLEYNEQFF
TGTGCCAGCAGTTATCAGCTAGAATACAATGAGCAGTTCTTC
>-|-|TRBJ2-7|TRBV12-3/TRBV12-4
CTSSLGRSPPPEQYF
TGTACCAGCAGTTTAGGTCGGAGCCCCCCACCCGAGCAGTACTTC
>TRBD1|-|TRBJ1-1|TRBV6-5
CASHRGNTEAFF
TGTGCCAGCCACAGGGGTAACACTGAAGCTTTCTTT
>TRBD2|-|TRBJ2-3|TRBV20-1
CSARDSRTSGGEGTDTQYF
TGCAGTGCTAGAGATTCCCGGACTAGCGGGGGCGAAGGCACAGATACGCAGTATTTT
>-|-|TRBJ2-3|TRBV7-2
CASSPGRGGKYTQYF
TGTGCCAGCAGTCCGGGACGGGGTGGGAAGTATACGCAGTATTTT
>-|-|TRBJ1-1|TRBV6-5
CASSPGSRGAEAFF
TGTGCCAGCAGTCCGGGTTCCCGCGGGGCTGAAGCTTTCTTT
>-|few|TRBJ2-3|TRBV20-1
CSARGEMGMDTQYF
TGCAGTGCTAGAGGGGAAATGGGAATGGATACGCAGTATTTT
>-|few|TRBJ1-1|TRBV20-1
CSASSGPGNTEAFF
TGCAGTGCTAGTAGTGGTCCGGGGAACACTGAAGCTTTCTTT
>TRBD2|-|TRBJ2-5|TRBV6-5
CASSYGSGLQETQYF
TGTGCCAGCAGTTACGGTAGCGGGCTTCAAGAGACCCAGTACTTC
>-|few|TRBJ2-5|TRBV27
CASSLSFGGSEEQYF
TGTGCCAGCAGTTTATCATTCGGGGGTTCGGAGGAGCAGTACTTC
>TRBD2|once|TRBJ2-1|TRBV20-1
CSAPGLAGGPSYNEQFF
TGCAGTGCTCCGGGACTAGCGGGGGGGCCGAGCTACAATGAGCAGTTCTTC
>TRBD2|many|TRBJ2-3|TRBV20-1
CSASGPGGAPDTQYF
TGCAGTGCTAGTGGTCCGGGGGGGGCCCCAGATACGCAGTATTTT
>TRBD1|-|TRBJ2-3|TRBV9
CASSAAFTWTGEITDTQYF
TGTGCCAGCAGCGCCGCATTTACCTGGACAGGAGAGATAACGGATACGCAGTATTTT
>TRBD1|-|TRBJ1-2|TRBV9
CASSVEHRGYGYTF
TGTGCCAGCAGCGTAGAACACAGGGGGTATGGCTACACCTTC
>-|-|TRBJ2-1|TRBV5-1
CARDGNYNEQFF
TGCGCCAGGGACGGGAACTACAATGAGCAGTTCTTC
>-|few|TRBJ2-5|TRBV3-1
CASSQAAETQYF
TGTGCCAGCAGCCAAGCAGCTGAGACCCAGTACTTC
>-|many|TRBJ2-4|TRBV7-9
CASSGLAKNIQYF
TGTGCCAGCAGCGGGTTAGCCAAAAACATTCAGTACTTC
>-|few|TRBJ2-6|TRBV11-1
CASSLYTGSGANVLTF
TGTGCCAGCAGCCTTTACACAGGCTCGGGGGCCAACGTCCTGACTTTC
>-|once|TRBJ2-1|TRBV4-1
CASSRDRVGREQFF
TGCGCCAGCAGCCGAGATAGGGTGGGCAGGGAGCAGTTCTTC
>-|-|TRBJ1-5|TRBV20-1
CSAIQPRGPWPQHF
TGCAGTGCTATCCAGCCCCGGGGCCCATGGCCCCAGCATTTT
>TRBD2|many|TRBJ2-3|TRBV29-1
CSVVLAGVGTQYF
TGCAGCGTCGTACTAGCGGGAGTTGGTACGCAGTATTTT
>-|few|TRBJ2-7|TRBV27
CASSFQWGNEQYF
TGTGCCAGCAGTTTCCAATGGGGGAACGAGCAGTACTTC
>-|many|TRBJ2-5|TRBV5-5
CASSLLAGQEGTQYF
TGTGCCAGCAGCTTGTTAGCGGGACAGGAGGGGACCCAGTACTTC
>-|-|TRBJ2-1|TRBV7-9
CASSLQSNRNEQFF
TGTGCCAGCAGCTTACAGTCAAACCGCAATGAGCAGTTCTTC
>-|few|TRBJ1-2|TRBV5-1
CASSPAPANYGYTF
TGCGCCAGCAGCCCGGCTCCAGCGAACTATGGCTACACCTTC